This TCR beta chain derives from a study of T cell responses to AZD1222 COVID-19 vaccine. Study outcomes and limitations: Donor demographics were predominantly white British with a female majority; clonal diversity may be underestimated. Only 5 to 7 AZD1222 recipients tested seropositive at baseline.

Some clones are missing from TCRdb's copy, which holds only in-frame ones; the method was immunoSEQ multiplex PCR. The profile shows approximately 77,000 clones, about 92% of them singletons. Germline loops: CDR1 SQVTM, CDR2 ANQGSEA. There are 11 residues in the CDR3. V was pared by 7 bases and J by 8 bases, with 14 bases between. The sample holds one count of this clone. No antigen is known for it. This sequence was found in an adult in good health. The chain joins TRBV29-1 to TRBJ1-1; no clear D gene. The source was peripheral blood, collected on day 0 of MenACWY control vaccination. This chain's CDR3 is CSAVDPGEAFF. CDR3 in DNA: TGCAGCGCTGTAGACCCGGGCGAAGCTTTCTTT.